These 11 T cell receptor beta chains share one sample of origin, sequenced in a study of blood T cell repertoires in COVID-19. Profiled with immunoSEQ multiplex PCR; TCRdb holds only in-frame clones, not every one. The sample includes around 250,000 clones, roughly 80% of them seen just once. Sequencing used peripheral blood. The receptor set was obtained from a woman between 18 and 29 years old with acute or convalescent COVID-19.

DNA for the CDR3: TGTGCCAGCAGTTACGGGGACAGCCAACTTTATGGCTACACCTTC. Amino acid sequence: CASSYGDSQLYGYTF. The genes are TRBV6-2 or TRBV6-3 and TRBJ1-2, with 7 bases fitting TRBD1. Germline CDR1 MNHEY, CDR2 SVGEGT. The J segment lost 5 bases and the V segment lost 2 bases, leaving 8 bases of the junction unmatched. The length of the CDR3 is 15 residues.

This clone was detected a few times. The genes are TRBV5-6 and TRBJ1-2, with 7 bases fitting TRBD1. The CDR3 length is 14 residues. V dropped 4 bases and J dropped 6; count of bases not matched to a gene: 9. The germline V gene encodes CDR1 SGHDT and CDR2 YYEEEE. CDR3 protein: CASSRTGGPDGYTF. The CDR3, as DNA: TGTGCCAGCAGCCGGACAGGCGGTCCGGATGGCTACACCTTC.

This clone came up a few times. CDR3 residues: CSASGQGAQPQHF. CDR3 DNA sequence: TGCAGTGCTAGTGGGCAGGGGGCTCAGCCCCAGCATTTT. V usage is TRBV20-1 and J usage is TRBJ1-5, with TRBD1 matching 8 bases. The CDR3 totals 13 residues. The V gene's germline CDR1 is DFQATT and CDR2 SNEGSKA (reference sequence). V shed 3 bases and J 6 bases; nucleotides not matched to a gene: 4.

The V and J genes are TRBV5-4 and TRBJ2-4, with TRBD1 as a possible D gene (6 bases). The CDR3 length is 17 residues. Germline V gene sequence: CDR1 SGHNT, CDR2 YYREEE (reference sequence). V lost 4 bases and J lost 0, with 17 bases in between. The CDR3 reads CASSKRRTDLAKNIQYF. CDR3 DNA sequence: TGTGCCAGCAGCAAACGCCGGACAGACCTAGCCAAAAACATTCAGTACTTC.

The CDR3 protein is CASSPRDRGMNTEAFF. The CDR3 nucleotides are TGTGCCAGCTCCCCCCGGGACAGGGGCATGAACACTGAAGCTTTCTTT. The chain couples TRBV19 to TRBJ1-1; 10 positions agree with TRBD1. Trimming took 9 bases from V and 0 from J; bases not matched to a gene: 10. This CDR3 is 16 amino acids long. Looked up from germline, CDR1 is LNHDA and CDR2 is SQIVND (reference sequence).

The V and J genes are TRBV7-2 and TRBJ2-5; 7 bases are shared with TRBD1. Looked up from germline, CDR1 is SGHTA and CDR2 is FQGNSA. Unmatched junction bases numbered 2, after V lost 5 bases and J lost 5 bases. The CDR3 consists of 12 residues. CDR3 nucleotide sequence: TGTGCCAGCAGCCAGGACAGGGAGACCCAGTACTTC. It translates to CASSQDRETQYF.

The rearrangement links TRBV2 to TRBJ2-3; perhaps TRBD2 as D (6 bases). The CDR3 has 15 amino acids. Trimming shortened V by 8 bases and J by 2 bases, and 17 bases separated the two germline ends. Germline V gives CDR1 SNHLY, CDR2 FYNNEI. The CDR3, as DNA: TGTGCCAGCGGCTTTGGTAGCGGATACACAGATACGCAGTATTTT. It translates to CASGFGSGYTDTQYF.

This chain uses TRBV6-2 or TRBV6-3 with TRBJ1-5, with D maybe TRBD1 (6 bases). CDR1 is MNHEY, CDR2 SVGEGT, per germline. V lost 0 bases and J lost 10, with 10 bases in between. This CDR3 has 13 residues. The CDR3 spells CASSYSGGNPQHF. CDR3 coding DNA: TGTGCCAGCAGTTACTCTGGGGGCAATCCCCAGCATTTT.

The CDR3 region has the DNA TGTGCCTGGAGTGTACCCAGGGAAAATTCACCCCTCCACTTT. Translation: CAWSVPRENSPLHF. The rearrangement uses TRBV30 and TRBJ1-6; tentatively, D is TRBD1 (5 bases). The germline V and J ends were trimmed by 0 bases and 7 bases, with 10 bases remaining between them. The germline V gene encodes CDR1 GTSNPN and CDR2 SVGIG (reference sequence). This CDR3 is 14 amino acids long.

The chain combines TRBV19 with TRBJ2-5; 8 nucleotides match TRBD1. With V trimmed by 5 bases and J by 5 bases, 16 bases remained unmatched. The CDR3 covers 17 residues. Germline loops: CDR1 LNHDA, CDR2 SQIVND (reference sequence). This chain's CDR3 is CASSVSPWTGPTETQYF. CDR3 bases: TGTGCCAGTAGTGTATCCCCATGGACAGGGCCCACGGAGACCCAGTACTTC.

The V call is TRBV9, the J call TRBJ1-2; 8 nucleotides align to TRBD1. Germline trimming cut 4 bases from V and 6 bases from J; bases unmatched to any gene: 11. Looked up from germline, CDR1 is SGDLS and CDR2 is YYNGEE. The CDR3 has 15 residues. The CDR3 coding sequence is TGTGCCAGCAGCTCGACAGGGGTTAGGACTGATGGCTACACCTTC. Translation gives CASSSTGVRTDGYTF.